This T cell receptor (beta chain) comes out of a study of blood T cells in healthy people across ages. Whole-study context: Template switching retrieved approximately one barcoded beta molecule for each two T cells.

CDR3 length: 14 amino acids. V gave up 2 bases and J gave up 7 bases; unmatched junction bases: 6. Germline values: CDR1 LGHNA, CDR2 YNFKEQ. A sample-barcoded 5' primer and a J-beta primer mix were used in a second PCR of roughly 7 to 11 cycles. One entry per CDR3 protein, called by TCRdb with MiXCR from the 5' RACE reads. There are approximately 800,000 distinct CDR3 sequences in the sample; 62% occur only once, and about 27% lies in the top ten. The clonotype comes from a man aged 25 to 40 in good health. This chain uses TRBV4-2 with TRBJ2-3, with 7 bases lining up with TRBD2. Specimen: blood. The CDR3 DNA reads as TGTGCCAGCAGCCAAAGGAGCGGGGATCATACGCAGTATTTT. Translating gives CASSQRSGDHTQYF.